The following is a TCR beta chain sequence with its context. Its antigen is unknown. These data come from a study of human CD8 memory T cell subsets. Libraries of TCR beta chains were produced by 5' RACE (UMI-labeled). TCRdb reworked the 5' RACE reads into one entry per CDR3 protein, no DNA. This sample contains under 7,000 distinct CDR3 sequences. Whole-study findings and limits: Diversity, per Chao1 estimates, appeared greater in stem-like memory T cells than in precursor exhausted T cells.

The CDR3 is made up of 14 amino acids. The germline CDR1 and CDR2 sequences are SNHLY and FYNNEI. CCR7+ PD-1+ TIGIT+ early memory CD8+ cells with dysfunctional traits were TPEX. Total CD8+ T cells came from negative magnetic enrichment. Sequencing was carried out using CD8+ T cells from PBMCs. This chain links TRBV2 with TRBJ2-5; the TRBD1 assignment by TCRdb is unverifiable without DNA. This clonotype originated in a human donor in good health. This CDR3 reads CATTPPTGRKAQYF.